One T cell receptor (beta chain) is described in this entry. Its antigen is as yet unknown. V gave up 11 bases and J gave up 2 bases, with 14 bases separating them. The CDR3 extends over 13 amino acids. Per the germline V gene, CDR1 is LNHNV and CDR2 is YYDKDF (reference sequence). The PCR used 60 Vbeta and 13 Jbeta primers. Sequencing was performed with immunoSEQ multiplex PCR; in TCRdb, only in-frame clones are kept and a portion is missing. The sample includes roughly 140,000 clones, 82% of them seen just once. These data are taken from a study of cytomegalovirus exposure and HLA in healthy donors. Findings and caveats of the study: A reported reduction in N-insertions relative to the approximately 670-donor mean was seen in an Asian-associated ancestry cluster in a later analysis. Another analysis was done later, and it associated approximately 18,000 TCR beta sequences with HLA alleles at 0.05 false discovery rate.

This clonotype was sampled from a woman aged 45-65 years in good health and CMV-seropositive. The V gene is TRBV15, the J gene TRBJ2-3; possibly TRBD1 for D (6 bases). Sequenced sample: PBMCs. The CDR3, as DNA: TGTGCCGGCCGGGACAACAACACAGATACGCAGTATTTT. It specifies CAGRDNNTDTQYF.